A single sample gave rise to the 5 T cell receptor beta chains below, sequenced in a study of blood T cell repertoires in COVID-19. Profiled with immunoSEQ multiplex PCR; TCRdb holds only in-frame clones, not every one. Of about 250,000 clones in the sample, around 88% were seen once. Sequencing used peripheral blood. The source is a woman under 40 with COVID-19, enrolled during active disease.

The CDR3 nucleotides read TGTGCCAGCAGCCAAGGGGGGACAGGGGGTCTCTACGAGCAGTACGTC. Protein: CASSQGGTGGLYEQYV. This chain joins TRBV3-1 (or the pseudogene TRBV3-2) and TRBJ2-7; TRBD1 agrees at 11 bases. This CDR3 comprises 16 residues. Germline CDR1 LGHDT, CDR2 YNNKEL (reference sequence). Trimming at V came to 1 base and at J to 3 bases, leaving 5 bases not matched to a gene.

This rearrangement joins TRBV18 to TRBJ2-2, with TRBD2 as a possible D gene (5 bases). The germline CDR1 and CDR2 sequences are KGHSH and LQKENI. Trimming removed 0 bases at V and 0 bases at J, with 23 bases between. This CDR3 spans 21 amino acids. CDR3 nucleotides: TGTGCCAGCTCACCACCGAGGGCGGGCCCCCTTTTTGGCACGAACACCGGGGAGCTGTTTTTT. This gives the protein CASSPPRAGPLFGTNTGELFF.

The V and J genes are TRBV28 and TRBJ2-1; 8 nucleotides line up with TRBD2. Germline V gives CDR1 MDHEN, CDR2 SYDVKM. The CDR3 loop spans 14 amino acids. J lost 4 bases, V lost 6 bases, and 5 bases had no gene match. The CDR3 here is CASRELADYNEQFF. CDR3 in DNA: TGTGCCAGCAGGGAACTAGCGGATTACAATGAGCAGTTCTTC. The whole variable domain, remainder taken from reference TRBV28 and TRBJ2-1, is DVKVTQSSRYLVKRTGEKVFLECVQDMDHENMFWYRQDPGLGLRLIYFSYDVKMKEKGDIPEGYSVSREKKERFSLILESASTNQTSMYLCASRELADYNEQFFGPGTRLTVL.

This clone was counted between two and nine times. This rearrangement joins TRBV9 to TRBJ2-7, with 10 bases lining up with TRBD2. Germline lookup yields CDR1 SGDLS and CDR2 YYNGEE. This CDR3 spans 16 amino acids. V shed 3 bases, J shed 3 bases, and the junction held 9 bases outside the gene matches. The CDR3 DNA sequence: TGTGCCAGCAGCGCCGTACTAGCGGGACTTTGCTACGAGCAGTACGTC. This encodes CASSAVLAGLCYEQYV.

This chain links TRBV18 with TRBJ1-2; 8 bases match TRBD1. Germline CDR1 KGHSH, CDR2 LQKENI. The trim removed 4 bases at V and 7 bases at J, leaving 8 bases unmatched. The CDR3 loop spans 14 amino acids. The CDR3 nucleotides read TGTGCCAGCTCACAGACAGGGGAGTCAGGTGGCTACACCTTC. Residues: CASSQTGESGGYTF.